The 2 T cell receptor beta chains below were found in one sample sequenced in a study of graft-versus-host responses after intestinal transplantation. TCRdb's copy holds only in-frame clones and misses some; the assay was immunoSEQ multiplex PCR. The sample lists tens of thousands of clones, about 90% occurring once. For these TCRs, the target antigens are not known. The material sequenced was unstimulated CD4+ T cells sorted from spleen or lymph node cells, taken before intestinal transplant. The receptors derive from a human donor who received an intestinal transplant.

CDR3 loop: CASRCRQGVETQYF. The CDR3 DNA follows: TGTGCAAGTCGCTGCAGACAGGGAGTCGAGACCCAGTACTTC. V gene TRBV12-2 combines with J gene TRBJ2-5; TRBD1 reflects the table's D call only, with no check against the DNA. TRBV12-2 is classified as a pseudogene. The CDR3 contains 14 residues.

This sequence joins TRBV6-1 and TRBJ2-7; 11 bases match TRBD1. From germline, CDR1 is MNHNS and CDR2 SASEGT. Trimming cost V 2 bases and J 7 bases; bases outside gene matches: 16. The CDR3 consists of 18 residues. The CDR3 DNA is TGTGCCAGCAGTGAAAATTGGACAGGGGGCACCCGGGGGGATGAGCAGTACTTC. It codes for CASSENWTGGTRGDEQYF.